The following is a TCR beta chain sequence with its context. Its target is not known. PCR was performed a second time for roughly 7 to 11 cycles using a sample-barcoded 5' primer and a J-beta primer mix. All cDNA molecules were each tagged by a template-switch adaptor with 12 random nucleotides. One entry per CDR3 protein, called by TCRdb with MiXCR from the 5' RACE reads. The sample consists of about 1.4 million distinct CDR3 sequences, around 59% of them appearing once. The V gene end was trimmed by 5 bases and the J gene end by 0 bases; junction bases not matched to a gene: 8. The CDR3 runs 16 residues. This specimen belongs to a study of blood T cells in healthy people across ages. The study's findings and limits: No one knew whether donors had CMV, which possibly confounded expanded clonotype changes. Estimated diversity that came from one million T cells was considered an underestimate.

The TCR comes from a man in his late teens or twenties in good health. The source material was blood. The chain joins TRBV12-3 or TRBV12-4 to TRBJ1-1; 8 bases map to TRBD1. CDR3 in amino acids: CASSPTRTGLNTEAFF. As DNA, the CDR3 is TGTGCCAGCAGTCCTACTCGGACAGGGCTGAACACTGAAGCTTTCTTT.